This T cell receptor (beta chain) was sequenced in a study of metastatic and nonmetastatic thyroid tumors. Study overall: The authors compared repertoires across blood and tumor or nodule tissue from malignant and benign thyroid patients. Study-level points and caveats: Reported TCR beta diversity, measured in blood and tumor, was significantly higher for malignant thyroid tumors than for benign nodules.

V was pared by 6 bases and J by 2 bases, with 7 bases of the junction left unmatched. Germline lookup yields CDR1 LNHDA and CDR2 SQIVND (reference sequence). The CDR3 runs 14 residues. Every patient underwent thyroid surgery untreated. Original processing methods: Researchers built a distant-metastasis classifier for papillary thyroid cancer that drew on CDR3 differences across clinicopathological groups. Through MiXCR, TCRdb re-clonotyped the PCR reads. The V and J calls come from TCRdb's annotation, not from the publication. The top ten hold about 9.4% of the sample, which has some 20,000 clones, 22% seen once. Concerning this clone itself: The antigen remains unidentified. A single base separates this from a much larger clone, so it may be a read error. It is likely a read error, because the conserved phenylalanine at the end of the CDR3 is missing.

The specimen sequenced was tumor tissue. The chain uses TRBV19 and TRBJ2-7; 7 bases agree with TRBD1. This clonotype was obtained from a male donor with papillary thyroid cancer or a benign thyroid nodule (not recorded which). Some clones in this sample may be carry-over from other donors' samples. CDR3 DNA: TGTGCCAGTAGCAGACAGGGAAGCACCTACGAGCAGTACCTC. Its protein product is CASSRQGSTYEQYL.